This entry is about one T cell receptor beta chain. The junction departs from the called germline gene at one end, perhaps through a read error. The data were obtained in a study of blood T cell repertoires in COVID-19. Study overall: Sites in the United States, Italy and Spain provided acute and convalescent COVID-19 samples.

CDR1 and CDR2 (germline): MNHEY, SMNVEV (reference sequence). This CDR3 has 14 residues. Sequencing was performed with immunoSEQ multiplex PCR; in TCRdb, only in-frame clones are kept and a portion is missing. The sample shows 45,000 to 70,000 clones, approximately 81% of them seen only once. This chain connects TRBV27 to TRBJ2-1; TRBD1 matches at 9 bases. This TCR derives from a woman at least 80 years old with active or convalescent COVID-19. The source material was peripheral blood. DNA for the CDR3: TGTGCCAGCAGTCGTTCTCCGGGACAGGGCCGGGGGGTCTTC. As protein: CASSRSPGQGRGVF.